This TCR beta chain emerged from a study of blood T cell repertoires in COVID-19. Study context: Donors in the United States, Italy and Spain gave samples during acute or convalescent COVID-19. Sources were T cells, B-cell-depleted T cells, or PBMCs; the material itself was cDNA or gDNA.

With 5 bases clipped from V and 6 bases from J, the junction kept 6 bases outside the gene matches. The CDR3 is 13 amino acids. Germline lookup yields CDR1 SGHVS and CDR2 FQNEAQ. In the original analysis: Reference gene primer amplification in the assay estimated nucleated cell counts. Sequencing used immunoSEQ multiplex PCR; TCRdb keeps in-frame clones, though not all of them. V, J and clone size reflect that table, while D and trimming were determined from the DNA. The table includes 270,000 or so clones, about 89% detected once. The chain employs TRBV7-8 and TRBJ1-2; 7 positions agree with TRBD1. Input material: peripheral blood. The receptor was isolated from a woman aged 40 to 50 who had recovered from COVID-19. Here the CDR3 reads CASSPTGVDGYTF. The CDR3 nucleotides are TGTGCCAGCAGCCCAACAGGGGTAGATGGCTACACCTTC.